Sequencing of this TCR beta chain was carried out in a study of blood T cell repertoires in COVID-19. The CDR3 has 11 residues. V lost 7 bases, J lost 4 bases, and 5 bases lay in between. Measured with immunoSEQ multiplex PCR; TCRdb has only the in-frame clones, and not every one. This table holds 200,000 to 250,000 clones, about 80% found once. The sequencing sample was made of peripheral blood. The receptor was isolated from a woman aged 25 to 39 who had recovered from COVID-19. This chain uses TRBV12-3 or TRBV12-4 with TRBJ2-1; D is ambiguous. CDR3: CASTGYNEQFF. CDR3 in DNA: TGTGCCAGCACCGGTTACAATGAGCAGTTCTTC.